The 18 T cell receptor beta chains below were found in one sample sequenced in a study of shared clonotypes between healthy human individuals (dated by TCRdb to 2020 to 2021). Libraries were constructed by the immunoSEQ multiplex PCR assay. The immuneACCESS repertoire file appears here via TCRdb, limited to in-frame rearrangements. These files lack a portion of the clones; in checked studies, under half of the deficit traces to unresolved V genes, and the cause of the others is not known. In this sample the table shows about 480,000 clones, 60% to 80% of which occur a single time. Of the sample, around 12% is held by the ten largest clones. Sequencing was done on a sample of PBMCs. The receptors derive from a woman in her 40s in good health. Some clones in this sample may be carry-over from other donors' samples.

This clone has just one count. J is TRBJ1-1 and V is TRBV6-1; D is uncertain. CDR1 MNHNS and CDR2 SASEGT come from the germline V gene. This CDR3 spans 13 amino acids. With 7 bases removed from V and 1 base from J, the gap between germline ends came to 10 bases. The CDR3 sequence: CASITHPNTEAFF. CDR3 coding DNA: TGTGCCAGCATCACACATCCGAACACTGAAGCTTTCTTT.

The rearrangement joins TRBV4-1 to TRBJ1-4; TRBD1 might be the D (5 bases). The CDR3 runs to 14 residues. Trimming pared 1 base from V and 7 bases from J, leaving 10 bases between. Germline assignment: CDR1 MGHRA and CDR2 YSYEKL. CDR3 DNA: TGCGCCAGCAGCCAAGTAGGGGCAGGTGAAAAACTGTTTTTT. It yields the protein CASSQVGAGEKLFF.

The J gene is TRBJ2-7, the V gene TRBV20-1, with D hard to call. This CDR3 has 11 residues. Germline V lookup: CDR1 DFQATT, CDR2 SNEGSKA (reference sequence). Trimming pared 6 bases from V and 3 bases from J, leaving 9 bases between. The CDR3, as DNA: TGCAGTGCCAAACTCGACTACGAGCAGTACTTC. As protein: CSAKLDYEQYF.

The rearrangement uses TRBV2 and TRBJ2-7; tentatively, D is TRBD1 (6 bases). The CDR3 is made up of 12 amino acids. V lost 10 bases, J lost 3 bases, and 13 bases lay in between. Germline lookup yields CDR1 SNHLY and CDR2 FYNNEI. This CDR3 reads CATAPRGYEQYF. CDR3 sequence (DNA): TGTGCCACCGCGCCCAGGGGCTACGAGCAGTACTTC.

This chain connects TRBV18 to TRBJ2-1; D may be TRBD2 (6 bases). Germline V gene data show CDR1 as KGHSH and CDR2 as LQKENI. The CDR3 is made up of 11 amino acids. V was pared by 3 bases and J by 15 bases, with 12 bases between. The CDR3 is CASSPGSGGFF. CDR3 nucleotide sequence: TGTGCCAGCTCACCGGGCTCCGGGGGGTTCTTC.

The chain recombines TRBV28 with TRBJ2-1; 9 nucleotides match TRBD2. The CDR3 sequence is 14 residues long. Germline values: CDR1 MDHEN, CDR2 SYDVKM. V lost 2 bases to trimming and J lost 9 bases; unmatched junction nucleotides: 5. CDR3 bases: TGTGCCAGCAGTTTAGGCGCGGGAGGGGGTGAGCAGTTCTTC. Translation gives CASSLGAGGGEQFF.

The chain links TRBV9 to TRBJ2-3; 14 bases agree with TRBD2. The CDR3 is 17 residues long. From germline, CDR1 is SGDLS and CDR2 YYNGEE. After removal of 0 bases from V and 4 bases from J, the junction contained 4 bases not matched to a gene. The CDR3 is CASSVVGTSGSSDTQYF. The DNA of the CDR3 is TGTGCCAGCAGCGTAGTCGGGACTAGCGGGAGCTCAGATACGCAGTATTTT.

The rearrangement uses TRBV10-1 and TRBJ1-2; 9 bases fit TRBD1. The ends lost 2 bases at V and 2 bases at J; junction bases unmatched: 12. Germline V lookup: CDR1 WNHNN, CDR2 SYGVQD (reference sequence). The CDR3 spans 18 residues. The CDR3 sequence: CASSESSCRDRDNYGYTF. In DNA form, the CDR3 reads TGCGCCAGCAGTGAGAGTTCTTGTCGGGACAGGGACAACTATGGCTACACCTTC.

The chain carries TRBV2 and TRBJ1-5; D is possibly TRBD1 (6 bases). Germline lookup yields CDR1 SNHLY and CDR2 FYNNEI. The CDR3 contains 13 residues. Trimming cost V 8 bases and J 2 bases, with 10 bases left between them. The CDR3 bases are TGTGCCAGCGATCCAGGGGGCAATCAGCCCCAGCATTTT. Its translation: CASDPGGNQPQHF.

This chain links TRBV5-4 with TRBJ1-2; 8 bases map to TRBD1. From germline, CDR1 is SGHNT and CDR2 YYREEE (reference sequence). The CDR3 consists of 14 residues. V lost 0 bases and J lost 5; bases outside the gene matches: 3. CDR3 sequence (DNA): TGTGCCAGCAGCTTGGGGACAGGGAATTATGGCTACACCTTC. Translating it yields CASSLGTGNYGYTF.

The V call is TRBV28, the J call TRBJ2-1; D possibly corresponds to TRBD2 (6 bases). This CDR3 comprises 11 residues. V was pared by 3 bases and J by 14 bases, with 11 bases between. Germline V lookup: CDR1 MDHEN, CDR2 SYDVKM. In nucleotides, the CDR3 is TGTGCCAGCAGTTTTGGGCTAGCGAAGTTCTTC. This sequence encodes CASSFGLAKFF.

The chain recombines TRBV18 with TRBJ2-1; D is ambiguous. CDR1 is KGHSH, CDR2 LQKENI, per germline. CDR3 length equals 14 residues. Trimming took off 2 bases at V and 1 base at J, with 6 bases between the two ends. CDR3 DNA: TGTGCCAGCTCACCAGTGGGATCCTACAATGAGCAGTTCTTC. This encodes CASSPVGSYNEQFF. Combining the CDR3 with reference TRBV18 and TRBJ2-1 gives the whole variable domain NAGVMQNPRHLVRRRGQEARLRCSPMKGHSHVYWYRQLPEEGLKFMVYLQKENIIDESGMPKERFSAEFPKEGPSILRIQQVVRGDSAAYFCASSPVGSYNEQFFGPGTRLTVL.

The V gene is TRBV10-3, the J gene TRBJ2-7; 9 nucleotides line up with TRBD1. The CDR3 has 14 residues. Losses at the gene ends were 6 bases for V and 2 bases for J; bases not matched to a gene: 5. Germline V gene sequence: CDR1 ENHRY, CDR2 SYGVKD. The CDR3 DNA is TGTGCCATCAGGTCGGACAGGGGCACCTACGAGCAGTACTTC. This gives the protein CAIRSDRGTYEQYF.

The J gene is TRBJ2-3, the V gene TRBV11-2; 9 bases align to TRBD2. After removal of 0 bases from V and 4 bases from J, the junction contained 2 bases not matched to a gene. CDR1 and CDR2 (germline): SGHAT, FQNNGV. The length of the CDR3 is 15 residues. CDR3: CASSLDLAGSDTQYF. The CDR3 coding sequence is TGTGCCAGCAGCTTAGACCTAGCGGGATCAGATACGCAGTATTTT.

The chain joins TRBV6-5 to TRBJ2-2; TRBD1 might be the D (6 bases). V was trimmed by 0 bases and J by 6 bases, leaving 11 bases between them. CDR1 is MNHEY, CDR2 SVGAGI, per germline. The CDR3 has 15 residues. DNA of the CDR3: TGTGCCAGCAGTTACTCACCTAGGGGGTCCGGGGAGCTGTTTTTT. Amino acid sequence: CASSYSPRGSGELFF.

This clone has a handful of counts. The chain carries TRBV9 and TRBJ2-2; TRBD1 might be the D (6 bases). Per the germline V gene, CDR1 is SGDLS and CDR2 is YYNGEE. V was trimmed by 5 bases and J by 7 bases, leaving 9 bases between them. The CDR3 runs to 12 residues. This CDR3 is CASSLQGGELFF. The CDR3 DNA reads TGTGCCAGCAGTTTACAGGGCGGGGAGCTGTTTTTT.

The J gene is TRBJ2-2, the V gene TRBV7-3; 9 nucleotides agree with TRBD2. Germline V gene data show CDR1 as SGHTA and CDR2 as FQGTGA. CDR3 length: 16 amino acids. V gave up 5 bases and J gave up 0 bases; unmatched junction bases: 4. The DNA of the CDR3 is TGTGCCAGCAGCACCCGGACTAGCGCGAACACCGGGGAGCTGTTTTTT. This translates into CASSTRTSANTGELFF.

This clone was counted between two and nine times. V and J are TRBV19 and TRBJ2-3, with D perhaps matching TRBD2 (6 bases). Trimming removed 10 bases at V and 3 bases at J, with 23 bases between. CDR3 length: 16 amino acids. Germline loops: CDR1 LNHDA, CDR2 SQIVND (reference sequence). The CDR3 loop reads CATGLGTSSKTDTQYF. The DNA for the CDR3 is TGTGCCACCGGCCTAGGGACTTCCTCAAAGACAGATACGCAGTATTTT.